These 3 T cell receptor beta chains originate from one sample sequenced in a study of T cells in Graves' hyperthyroidism and ophthalmopathy. Amplification of TCR beta CDR3 regions used RNA as the template. An initial round of RT-PCR targeting the TCR CDR3 relied on the HTBI primer set. TCRdb reanalysed the multiplex PCR reads using MiXCR and keeps one entry per CDR3 protein. This sample has a few hundred thousand distinct CDR3 sequences, with about 15% found just once. Sequenced sample: blood. These receptors originate from a woman aged 25 to 39 with Graves' hyperthyroidism.

This clonotype was counted between two and nine times. The chain combines TRBV20-1 with TRBJ2-7, with 12 nucleotides matching TRBD2. With V trimmed by 3 bases and J by 2 bases, 2 bases remained unmatched. This CDR3 comprises 14 residues. Germline-derived CDR1 and CDR2 are DFQATT and SNEGSKA (reference sequence). The CDR3 protein is CSASGLAGTYEQYF. CDR3 nucleotide sequence: TGCAGTGCTAGCGGACTAGCGGGAACCTACGAGCAGTACTTC.

This clonotype was recorded many times. V and J are TRBV7-9 and TRBJ2-1; 10 bases align to TRBD1. Looked up from germline, CDR1 is SEHNR and CDR2 is FQNEAQ (reference sequence). The trim removed 5 bases at V and 10 bases at J, leaving 11 bases unmatched. The CDR3 is 15 amino acids. In DNA form, the CDR3 reads TGTGCCAGCAGCCACGGGACAGGGGACGCCCTCGAGCAGTTCTTC. Translated, it gives CASSHGTGDALEQFF.

This clonotype was counted only a few times. The V gene is TRBV24-1, the J gene TRBJ2-2; TRBD1 matches at 11 bases. The V gene end was trimmed by 9 bases and the J gene end by 3 bases; junction bases not matched to a gene: 2. Germline loops: CDR1 KGHDR, CDR2 SFDVKD. This CDR3 is built from 14 residues. The CDR3 DNA follows: TGTGCCACCTCGGGACAGGGGGACACCGGGGAGCTGTTTTTT. Its protein product is CATSGQGDTGELFF.